This is a list of T cell receptor beta chains from one sample in a study of blood T cell repertoires in COVID-19. TCRdb keeps only in-frame clones here, not all; method: immunoSEQ multiplex PCR. The sample holds roughly 99,000 clones; around 88% are singletons and the top ten take around 2%. The source material was peripheral blood. Source of these receptors: a middle-aged man with COVID-19, enrolled during active disease. The CDR3 runs from the conserved cysteine through the conserved F or W. Each record gives: clone size, J gene, D gene, V gene, CDR3 protein, CDR3 DNA. A D gene is named only where the DNA matches it firmly. Size tells how often a clone was seen (once, few, many) or the class of an expanded clone, and some rows leave it out.

clone_size: .; j_call: TRBJ2-7; d_call: .; v_call: TRBV7-2; cdr3_aa: CASSPKLGARINEQYF; cdr3_nt: TGTGCCAGCAGCCCAAAGTTGGGGGCGCGGATAAACGAGCAGTACTTC
clone_size: .; j_call: TRBJ2-7; d_call: TRBD2; v_call: TRBV7-2; cdr3_aa: CASSFSGGWYEQYF; cdr3_nt: TGTGCCAGCAGCTTTAGCGGGGGGTGGTACGAGCAGTACTTC
clone_size: .; j_call: TRBJ1-2; d_call: TRBD1; v_call: TRBV18; cdr3_aa: CASSRMTGGEGYTF; cdr3_nt: TGTGCCAGCTCACGAATGACAGGGGGCGAAGGCTACACCTTC
clone_size: .; j_call: TRBJ1-2; d_call: TRBD1; v_call: TRBV7-3; cdr3_aa: CASSLAGQGGGYTF; cdr3_nt: TGTGCCAGCAGCTTAGCGGGACAGGGTGGTGGCTACACCTTC
clone_size: .; j_call: TRBJ1-1; d_call: .; v_call: TRBV12-3/TRBV12-4; cdr3_aa: CASTIGGNTEAFF; cdr3_nt: TGTGCCAGCACTATCGGGGGGAACACTGAAGCTTTCTTT
clone_size: .; j_call: TRBJ1-1; d_call: TRBD1; v_call: TRBV20-1; cdr3_aa: CSAPGQPEAFF; cdr3_nt: TGCAGTGCCCCGGGACAGCCTGAAGCTTTCTTT
clone_size: .; j_call: TRBJ1-6; d_call: .; v_call: TRBV6-1; cdr3_aa: CASSERGGRSPLHF; cdr3_nt: TGTGCCAGCAGTGAAAGAGGGGGAAGGTCACCCCTCCACTTT
clone_size: .; j_call: TRBJ2-5; d_call: TRBD1; v_call: TRBV9; cdr3_aa: CASSAGTVQETQYF; cdr3_nt: TGTGCCAGCAGCGCAGGGACAGTCCAAGAGACCCAGTACTTC
clone_size: .; j_call: TRBJ1-2; d_call: .; v_call: TRBV5-6; cdr3_aa: CASSLQYYGYTF; cdr3_nt: TGTGCCAGCAGCTTACAGTACTATGGCTACACCTTC
clone_size: .; j_call: TRBJ1-2; d_call: .; v_call: TRBV7-2; cdr3_aa: CASSPDNFYGYTF; cdr3_nt: TGTGCCAGCAGCCCAGACAATTTCTATGGCTACACCTTC
clone_size: .; j_call: TRBJ2-3; d_call: TRBD2; v_call: TRBV5-5; cdr3_aa: CASSGQLAGVPDTQYF; cdr3_nt: TGTGCCAGCAGCGGCCAACTAGCGGGGGTACCAGATACGCAGTATTTT
clone_size: .; j_call: TRBJ2-1; d_call: TRBD2; v_call: TRBV10-3; cdr3_aa: CAISGTSGAYNEQFF; cdr3_nt: TGTGCCATCAGCGGGACTAGCGGGGCCTACAATGAGCAGTTCTTC
clone_size: .; j_call: TRBJ2-7; d_call: TRBD2; v_call: TRBV27; cdr3_aa: CASSYSGGSYEQYF; cdr3_nt: TGTGCCAGCAGTTATAGCGGGGGCAGCTACGAGCAGTACTTC
clone_size: .; j_call: TRBJ1-1; d_call: TRBD1; v_call: TRBV2; cdr3_aa: CAREGQVRNTEAFF; cdr3_nt: TGTGCCAGGGAGGGACAGGTTAGGAACACTGAAGCTTTCTTT
clone_size: .; j_call: TRBJ1-2; d_call: TRBD1; v_call: TRBV9; cdr3_aa: CASSDRQGDYGYTF; cdr3_nt: TGTGCCAGCAGCGACCGACAGGGGGACTATGGCTACACCTTC
clone_size: .; j_call: TRBJ2-7; d_call: .; v_call: TRBV14; cdr3_aa: CASSQGVLRGGSYEQYF; cdr3_nt: TGTGCCAGCAGCCAAGGTGTGCTTCGGGGAGGCTCCTACGAGCAGTACTTC
clone_size: .; j_call: TRBJ1-1; d_call: TRBD1; v_call: TRBV19; cdr3_aa: CASSNTGGITEAFF; cdr3_nt: TGTGCCAGTAGTAACACAGGGGGTATCACTGAAGCTTTCTTT
clone_size: .; j_call: TRBJ1-5; d_call: .; v_call: TRBV10-3; cdr3_aa: CAISVGGASNQPQHF; cdr3_nt: TGTGCCATCAGCGTAGGGGGGGCTAGCAATCAGCCCCAGCATTTT
clone_size: once; j_call: TRBJ2-3; d_call: .; v_call: TRBV5-1; cdr3_aa: CASSPGASAFPDTQYF; cdr3_nt: TGCGCCAGCAGCCCCGGGGCTAGCGCGTTCCCAGATACGCAGTATTTT
clone_size: once; j_call: TRBJ2-3; d_call: TRBD2; v_call: TRBV4-1; cdr3_aa: CASSPPVPGLETDTQYF; cdr3_nt: TGCGCCAGCAGCCCCCCTGTACCGGGACTAGAGACAGATACGCAGTATTTT
clone_size: once; j_call: TRBJ2-3; d_call: .; v_call: TRBV5-4; cdr3_aa: CASSFGTSNTDTQYF; cdr3_nt: TGTGCCAGCAGCTTTGGTACTAGCAACACAGATACGCAGTATTTT
clone_size: .; j_call: TRBJ1-2; d_call: .; v_call: TRBV5-6; cdr3_aa: CASSLGEGYTF; cdr3_nt: TGTGCCAGCAGCTTAGGGGAAGGCTACACCTTC
clone_size: .; j_call: TRBJ2-7; d_call: TRBD1; v_call: TRBV6-6; cdr3_aa: CASTKGGQGTYEQYF; cdr3_nt: TGTGCCAGCACCAAAGGGGGACAGGGGACCTACGAGCAGTACTTC
clone_size: once; j_call: TRBJ1-2; d_call: .; v_call: TRBV18; cdr3_aa: CASSPPSGGINYGYTF; cdr3_nt: TGTGCCAGCTCACCACCGAGCGGGGGAATAAACTATGGCTACACCTTC
clone_size: .; j_call: TRBJ2-3; d_call: TRBD1; v_call: TRBV28; cdr3_aa: CASSMPGQGTDTQYF; cdr3_nt: TGTGCCAGCAGTATGCCGGGACAGGGGACAGATACGCAGTATTTT
clone_size: .; j_call: TRBJ2-7; d_call: .; v_call: TRBV7-9; cdr3_aa: CASRQGSGENTYEQYF; cdr3_nt: TGTGCCAGCAGGCAGGGCAGTGGTGAAAACACCTACGAGCAGTACTTC
clone_size: once; j_call: TRBJ1-6; d_call: .; v_call: TRBV9; cdr3_aa: CASSVVQYNSPLHF; cdr3_nt: TGTGCCAGCAGCGTAGTACAGTATAATTCACCCCTCCACTTT
clone_size: .; j_call: TRBJ2-1; d_call: TRBD2; v_call: TRBV29-1; cdr3_aa: CSVGTSGAGQFF; cdr3_nt: TGCAGCGTTGGGACTAGCGGGGCGGGCCAGTTCTTC
clone_size: .; j_call: TRBJ2-2; d_call: .; v_call: TRBV7-9; cdr3_aa: CASITGAPYPNGELFF; cdr3_nt: TGTGCCAGTATCACAGGTGCCCCTTACCCTAACGGGGAGCTGTTTTTT
clone_size: .; j_call: TRBJ1-6; d_call: .; v_call: TRBV7-8; cdr3_aa: CASSLVRNNSPLHF; cdr3_nt: TGTGCCAGCAGCTTAGTCAGGAATAATTCACCCCTCCACTTT
clone_size: .; j_call: TRBJ1-2; d_call: TRBD1; v_call: TRBV5-4; cdr3_aa: CANYDRDRSFSYGYTF; cdr3_nt: TGTGCCAACTACGACCGGGACAGGTCATTTTCCTATGGCTACACCTTC